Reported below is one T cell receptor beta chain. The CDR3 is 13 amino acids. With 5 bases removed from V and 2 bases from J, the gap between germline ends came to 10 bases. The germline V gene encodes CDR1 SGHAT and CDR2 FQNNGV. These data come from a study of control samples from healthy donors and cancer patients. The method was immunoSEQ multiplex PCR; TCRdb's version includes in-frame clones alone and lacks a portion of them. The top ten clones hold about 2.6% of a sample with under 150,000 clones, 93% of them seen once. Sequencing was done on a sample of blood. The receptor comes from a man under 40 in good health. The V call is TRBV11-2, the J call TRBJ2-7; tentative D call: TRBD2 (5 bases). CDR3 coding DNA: TGTGCCAGCAGCGTGGGAGTCGCCTACGAGCAGTACTTC. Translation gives CASSVGVAYEQYF.